The 18 T cell receptor beta chains in this list originate from one sample, sequenced in a study of tumor and adjacent non-tumor tissue in lung cancer. A modified ARM-PCR protocol with three rounds of nested PCR amplified TCRbeta. TCRdb passed the multiplex PCR reads through MiXCR, listing each CDR3 protein once. The data hold about 90,000 distinct CDR3 sequences, with around 80% observed a single time. RNA was extracted from bulk tissue without any cell sorting. This non-tumor lung sample came from over 3 cm beyond the tumor edge. Source material: distant non-tumor lung tissue. These receptors all come from a woman between 45 and 60 years old with non-small cell lung cancer.

By share, this clonotype counts as medium-sized (0.01 to 0.1%). The rearrangement joins TRBV6-6 to TRBJ2-7; the D gene is possibly TRBD2 (6 bases). This CDR3 is 14 amino acids long. Deletions cut 7 bases from V and 2 bases from J, with 15 bases between. Germline V gene lookup returns CDR1 MNHNY and CDR2 SVGAGI (reference sequence). The CDR3 is CASTTRDSPYEQYF. CDR3 DNA sequence: TGTGCCAGCACCACACGGGACTCCCCCTACGAGCAGTACTTC.

About this clonotype: No conserved phenylalanine or tryptophan is present at the end of the CDR3, so a read error is the likely explanation. The genes are TRBV5-6 and TRBJ1-1; the D is unclear. V lost 1 base and J lost 0, with 10 bases in between. The germline gives CDR1 SGHDT, CDR2 YYEEEE. The CDR3 runs to 15 residues. Here the CDR3 DNA reads TGTGCCAGCAGCTTGCTTCCAGGTATGAACACTGAAGCTTTCTGT. Translating gives CASSLLPGMNTEAFC.

J is TRBJ2-7 and V is TRBV6-5; 9 bases are shared with TRBD2. The CDR3 runs 14 residues. The germline V gene has CDR1 MNHEY and CDR2 SVGAGI. J gave up 5 bases and V 5 bases, and 7 bases lay outside the gene matches. The CDR3 DNA follows: TGTGCCAGCAGTCACCGACTAGCGGAAGACGAGCAGTACTTC. Translating it yields CASSHRLAEDEQYF.

The V call is TRBV6-2 or TRBV6-3, the J call TRBJ2-1, with a possible D match to TRBD2 (5 bases). Germline CDR1 and CDR2: MNHEY and SVGEGT. V lost 7 bases, J lost 6 bases, and 16 bases lay in between. The CDR3 covers 14 residues. CDR3 sequence (DNA): TGTGCCAGCAAGTCGGGATCAGCATTCAATGAGCAGTTCTTC. This encodes CASKSGSAFNEQFF.

As for this clonotype: This may be a read error: a much more frequent sequence differs by one nucleotide. This is likely a read error, given that the CDR3 carries no conserved phenylalanine or tryptophan at its end. This chain uses TRBV7-2 with TRBJ2-1; D may be TRBD1 or TRBD2 (5 bases each). CDR1 and CDR2 (germline): SGHTA, FQGNSA. The CDR3 has 16 amino acids. V lost 2 bases and J lost 6, with 17 bases in between. The CDR3 sequence is CASSLSLAERGNEQFL. CDR3 DNA: TGTGCCAGCAGCTTATCCCTGGCGGAGAGGGGCAATGAGCAGTTCCTC.

This rearrangement joins TRBV6-2 or TRBV6-3 to TRBJ2-3, with D perhaps matching TRBD1 or TRBD2 (6 bases each). This CDR3 is built from 16 residues. CDR1 is MNHEY and CDR2 is SVGEGT in the germline V gene. Deletions cut 5 bases from V and 2 bases from J, with 17 bases between. CDR3 residues: CASSRGPSGNTDTQYF. CDR3 nucleotide sequence: TGTGCCAGCAGTCGGGGGCCTAGTGGAAACACAGATACGCAGTATTTT.

A note on this clonotype: An end of the junction does not agree with germline; a read error may underlie this. The chain carries TRBV11-2 and TRBJ1-2; D possibly corresponds to TRBD1 (5 bases). The CDR3 is 16 residues long. CDR1 and CDR2 from the germline V gene are SGHAT and FQNNGV. The CDR3 reads CAISLETGDRGYGYTF. The CDR3 DNA reads TGTGCCATCAGCTTAGAAACGGGGGACCGAGGATATGGCTACACCTTC.

The V gene is TRBV4-2, the J gene TRBJ2-3, with 12 bases that match TRBD2. The J segment lost 15 bases and the V segment lost 3 bases, leaving 16 bases of the junction unmatched. The CDR3 is 16 amino acids. Germline V gene lookup returns CDR1 LGHNA and CDR2 YNFKEQ. CDR3 coding DNA: TGTGCCAGCAGCCAGGACGGACTAGCGGGATCAAATAGGCAATATTTT. It yields the protein CASSQDGLAGSNRQYF.

There are a few counts of this clonotype. A much bigger clone sits one base away, suggesting this may be a read error. This rearrangement joins TRBV11-2 to TRBJ1-6; D unclear. CDR1 is SGHAT, CDR2 FQNNGV, per germline. Trimming shortened V by 2 bases and J by 9 bases, and 11 bases separated the two germline ends. This CDR3 is 14 amino acids long. The CDR3 DNA reads as TGTGCCAGCAGCTTAAATCCGGGCCCTTCACCCCTCCACTTT. It is translated as CASSLNPGPSPLHF.

CDR3 nucleotide sequence: TGTGCCAGCAGCTTAAACGGGGTTAATTCACCCCTCCACTTT. Its protein product is CASSLNGVNSPLHF. This chain links TRBV11-2 with TRBJ1-6; D remains unclear. CDR1 and CDR2 from the germline V gene are SGHAT and FQNNGV. The CDR3 runs 14 residues. Trimming removed 2 bases at V and 6 bases at J, with 8 bases between.

This clonotype was detected once. Just one base apart from a much larger clone, this may be a read error. The chain combines TRBV6-4 with TRBJ1-1; D remains ambiguous. The CDR3 runs 13 residues. CDR1 and CDR2 (germline): MRHNA, SNTAGT. CDR3 DNA sequence: TGTGCCAGCACCCTACGGGAAGGCACTAAAGCTTTCTTT. This encodes CASTLREGTKAFF.

The J gene is TRBJ2-7, the V gene TRBV9, with 10 bases matching TRBD2. Germline V gene sequence: CDR1 SGDLS, CDR2 YYNGEE. The CDR3 runs 15 residues. V lost 6 bases to trimming and J lost 2 bases; unmatched junction nucleotides: 8. The CDR3 reads CASNETSGLPYEQYF. The CDR3 DNA reads TGTGCCAGCAATGAGACTAGCGGGCTTCCCTACGAGCAGTACTTC.

Comments on this clonotype: Because the CDR3's place on the DNA is in doubt, the DNA is left out and the CDR3 is given as listed by TCRdb. V usage is TRBV29-1 and J usage is TRBJ2-1; TRBD2 was called by the table and not checked on the DNA. The V gene's germline CDR1 is SQVTM and CDR2 ANQGSEA. 17 amino acids form the CDR3, both terminal residues included. CDR3: CSVEGLEGWGVGNEQCF.

With regard to this clonotype: An end of the junction does not agree with germline; a read error may underlie this. The chain joins TRBV6-1 to TRBJ2-2; TRBD2 agrees at 7 bases. The germline V gene has CDR1 MNHNS and CDR2 SASEGT. The CDR3 covers 17 residues. CDR3 sequence: CASGVKTSRIGGGELYF. In DNA form, the CDR3 reads TGTGCCAGCGGAGTTAAGACTAGCAGGATCGGTGGCGGTGAGCTGTATTTT.

Comment on this clonotype: The missing conserved phenylalanine or tryptophan at the end of this CDR3 makes a read error likely. The J gene is TRBJ2-1, the V gene TRBV12-3 or TRBV12-4, with D possibly matching TRBD2 (5 bases). This CDR3 is built from 14 residues. The CDR3 DNA follows: TGTGCAAGCAGTGGGAGAGGCAAATACAATGAGCAGTTCCTC. The encoded protein is CASSGRGKYNEQFL.

Details on this clonotype: No conserved phenylalanine or tryptophan ends this CDR3, so it is likely a read error. The chain has TRBV10-3 and TRBJ2-3; D is unresolved. Germline V gene sequence: CDR1 ENHRY, CDR2 SYGVKD. The CDR3 is made up of 14 amino acids. The CDR3: CAICEATTPDTQYL. CDR3 DNA: TGTGCCATCTGTGAGGCAACAACCCCGGATACGCAGTATCTT.

Concerning this clonotype: A much larger clone sits a single nucleotide away, making a read error possible. The missing conserved phenylalanine or tryptophan at the end of this CDR3 makes a read error likely. The gene calls are TRBV20-1 and TRBJ1-2; 12 bases line up with TRBD1. The CDR3 contains 13 residues. Trimming cost V 6 bases and J 6 bases; bases outside gene matches: 5. Germline assignment: CDR1 DFQATT and CDR2 SNEGSKA (reference sequence). The chain's CDR3 is CSAAGTGGHGYTL. The CDR3 nucleotides are TGCAGTGCCGCCGGGACAGGGGGCCATGGCTACACCTTA.

As to this clonotype: The junction differs from germline at one of its ends, possibly a read error. The rearrangement uses TRBV7-9 and TRBJ2-3; the match to TRBD2 covers 10 bases. CDR3 length: 17 residues. The germline V gene encodes CDR1 SEHNR and CDR2 FQNEAQ (reference sequence). The CDR3 spells CAYSPRSGRATEDTHYF. In nucleotides, the CDR3 is TGTGCCTACAGCCCCCGAAGCGGGAGGGCGACAGAGGATACGCATTATTTT.